The clone carrying this TCR beta chain has only one observation. This sample was taken from a study of blood T cell repertoires in COVID-19. Study in general: The United States, Italy and Spain provided the acute and convalescent COVID-19 samples. T cells, B-cell-depleted T cells, or PBMCs provided the cDNA or gDNA that served as material.

This table comes from immunoSEQ multiplex PCR, and its TCRdb copy is limited to in-frame clones, with some not included. The sample carries 73,000 or so clones, 83% recorded once. Trimming took off 0 bases at V and 9 bases at J, with 12 bases between the two ends. The V gene's germline CDR1 is MGHRA and CDR2 YSYEKL. This CDR3 comprises 13 residues. Sequencing was done on a sample of peripheral blood. This receptor was identified in a woman aged 60-75 years with acute or convalescent COVID-19. The rearrangement uses TRBV4-1 and TRBJ2-7; D is possibly TRBD2 (6 bases). The CDR3 reads CASSQELAGGQYF. CDR3 bases: TGCGCCAGCAGCCAAGAACTAGCCGGCGGGCAGTACTTC.